These 23 T cell receptor beta chains came from one sample sequenced in a study of CD8 T cells in ankylosing spondylitis. Study-wide results and limits: It appeared that ankylosing spondylitis blood was characterized by a TCR beta motif of fewer than ten highly homologous variants.

TCRdb fed the 5' RACE reads into MiXCR, producing one record per CDR3 protein. Of about 390,000 distinct CDR3 sequences in the sample, about 22% were seen once. No antigens are known for them. Sequencing used blood, either unsorted or a sorted T cell fraction (not recorded which). These receptors all come from a male donor with ankylosing spondylitis.

Written as DNA, the CDR3 is TGCGCCAGCAGCTTGGGGGGAGGGGAATCAAATGAGCAGTTCTTC. Translating it yields CASSLGGGESNEQFF. This chain uses TRBV5-1 with TRBJ2-1; 7 bases line up with TRBD2. The CDR3 is 15 amino acids. The V segment lost 0 bases and the J segment 7 bases; nucleotides outside the gene matches: 7. The germline V gene encodes CDR1 SGHRS and CDR2 YFSETQ. Combining the CDR3 with reference TRBV5-1 and TRBJ2-1 gives the whole variable domain KAGVTQTPRYLIKTRGQQVTLSCSPISGHRSVSWYQQTPGQGLQFLFEYFSETQRNKGNFPGRFSGRQFSNSRSEMNVSTLELGDSALYLCASSLGGGESNEQFFGPGTRLTVL.

The chain carries TRBV6-1 and TRBJ1-5; 8 bases are a match to TRBD1. Germline-derived CDR1 and CDR2 are MNHNS and SASEGT. The CDR3 extends over 14 amino acids. Trimming removed 5 bases from V and 7 bases from J; junction bases left unmatched: 7. The CDR3 bases are TGTGCCAGCAGTCGAGCGACAGGGGAGCAGCCCCAGCATTTT. Residues: CASSRATGEQPQHF.

This chain links TRBV3-1 with TRBJ1-5; possibly TRBD1 for D (6 bases). CDR3 length: 15 amino acids. CDR1 is LGHDT and CDR2 is YNNKEL in the germline V gene (reference sequence). Trimming pared 1 base from V and 7 bases from J, leaving 14 bases between. The CDR3 here is CASSQAPTRGQPQHF. CDR3 nucleotides: TGTGCCAGCAGCCAAGCCCCCACCAGGGGACAGCCCCAGCATTTT.

V and J are TRBV20-1 and TRBJ2-1, with 11 bases matching TRBD2. CDR1 and CDR2 (germline): DFQATT, SNEGSKA (reference sequence). The CDR3 is 17 amino acids. V was pared by 3 bases and J by 0 bases, with 7 bases of the junction left unmatched. The CDR3 protein is CSASLAGGLSSYNEQFF. The DNA of the CDR3 is TGCAGTGCTAGCCTAGCGGGAGGCCTAAGCTCCTACAATGAGCAGTTCTTC.

The rearrangement uses TRBV7-9 and TRBJ2-5, with TRBD2 identical over 15 bases. Per germline, CDR1 SEHNR and CDR2 FQNEAQ (reference sequence). CDR3 length equals 17 residues. Germline trimming cut 3 bases from V and 0 bases from J; bases unmatched to any gene: 2. The DNA for the CDR3 is TGTGCCAGCAGCTTGGGACTAGCGGGAGGTTACCAAGAGACCCAGTACTTC. The encoded protein is CASSLGLAGGYQETQYF.

The V gene is TRBV7-2, the J gene TRBJ2-3; no clear D gene. The V gene's germline CDR1 is SGHTA and CDR2 FQGNSA. V was pared by 1 base and J by 4 bases, with 6 bases between. CDR3 size: 13 residues. The CDR3 spells CASSLVVADTQYF. For the CDR3, the DNA is TGTGCCAGCAGCTTAGTTGTGGCAGATACGCAGTATTTT.

In DNA form, the CDR3 reads TGTGCCAGCACCCCCCGACGCACAGATACGCAGTATTTT. It codes for CASTPRRTDTQYF. The V call is TRBV6-1, the J call TRBJ2-3, with D uncertain. Germline lookup yields CDR1 MNHNS and CDR2 SASEGT. The CDR3 spans 13 residues. The V end was cut by 7 bases, the J end by 1 base, with 9 bases between.

This chain uses TRBV11-3 with TRBJ2-3; 8 nucleotides match TRBD2. CDR1 SGHNT and CDR2 YENEEA come from the germline V gene. CDR3 length equals 15 residues. V dropped 5 bases and J dropped 5; count of bases not matched to a gene: 9. The CDR3 coding sequence is TGTGCCAGCAGCCCCCGGTTTAGCGGGGAAGATACGCAGTATTTT. Translation: CASSPRFSGEDTQYF.

This chain joins TRBV2 and TRBJ2-1; tentatively, D is TRBD2 (6 bases). The V gene lost 4 bases and the J gene lost 4 bases, with 14 bases spanning the gap. Per the germline V gene, CDR1 is SNHLY and CDR2 is FYNNEI. This CDR3 spans 15 amino acids. The CDR3 DNA is TGTGCCAGCAGTGGGGCAGGAGGGGTATACAATGAGCAGTTCTTC. This codes for CASSGAGGVYNEQFF.

CDR3 residues: CASSSETGMIFQPQHF. As DNA, the CDR3 is TGTGCCAGCAGCTCAGAGACAGGGATGATTTTTCAGCCCCAGCATTTT. This chain links TRBV7-2 with TRBJ1-5, with TRBD1 matching over 7 bases. Germline trimming cut 4 bases from V and 6 bases from J; bases unmatched to any gene: 12. The CDR3 extends over 16 amino acids. Germline lookup yields CDR1 SGHTA and CDR2 FQGNSA.

J is TRBJ1-1 and V is TRBV7-2; D perhaps matches TRBD1 (6 bases). Germline CDR1 SGHTA, CDR2 FQGNSA. The CDR3 contains 17 residues. Trimming pared 8 bases from V and 0 bases from J, leaving 22 bases between. The CDR3 DNA follows: TGTGCCAGCGGGGGGGCGCACCCCGCCGGTATGAACACTGAAGCTTTCTTT. Protein sequence: CASGGAHPAGMNTEAFF.

This clonotype showed up just a few times. The V gene is TRBV20-1, the J gene TRBJ1-1; D possibly corresponds to TRBD1 (5 bases). The CDR3 has 14 residues. The ends were cut back, 3 bases at V and 0 bases at J, with 11 bases in the middle. CDR1 and CDR2 (germline): DFQATT, SNEGSKA (reference sequence). As DNA, the CDR3 is TGCAGTGCTAGTCCAGGACACTTGAACACTGAAGCTTTCTTT. Translating it yields CSASPGHLNTEAFF.

This clonotype occurred many times. The chain joins TRBV5-1 to TRBJ2-5; D call uncertain. There are 12 residues in the CDR3. The germline V and J ends were trimmed by 1 base and 1 base, with 2 bases remaining between them. Germline-derived CDR1 and CDR2 are SGHRS and YFSETQ. CDR3 bases: TGCGCCAGCAGCTTGTCCCAAGAGACCCAGTACTTC. This gives the protein CASSLSQETQYF. The entire variable domain, with the rest obtained from reference TRBV5-1 and TRBJ2-5, is as follows: KAGVTQTPRYLIKTRGQQVTLSCSPISGHRSVSWYQQTPGQGLQFLFEYFSETQRNKGNFPGRFSGRQFSNSRSEMNVSTLELGDSALYLCASSLSQETQYFGPGTRLLVL.

This clonotype has more than one count but fewer than ten. The genes are TRBV5-6 and TRBJ1-5; 7 positions agree with TRBD1. Germline V gene lookup returns CDR1 SGHDT and CDR2 YYEEEE. J was trimmed by 8 bases and V by 4 bases; bases with no gene match: 9. The CDR3 extends over 14 amino acids. The CDR3 DNA follows: TGTGCCAGCAGCCCGTGGACAGGCAGTGAGCCCCAGCATTTT. It encodes CASSPWTGSEPQHF.

The CDR3 reads CASKSGVLYNEQFF. For the CDR3, the DNA is TGTGCCAGCAAATCAGGGGTCCTCTACAATGAGCAGTTCTTC. The gene calls are TRBV28 and TRBJ2-1, with a tentative D call TRBD1 (6 bases). V lost 7 bases to trimming and J lost 3 bases, with 13 bases between them. This CDR3 comprises 14 residues. Germline assignment: CDR1 MDHEN and CDR2 SYDVKM.

The CDR3, as DNA: TGCGCCAGCAGCCGAGGACAGAGGAAGGATACGCAGTATTTT. Protein product: CASSRGQRKDTQYF. J is TRBJ2-3 and V is TRBV4-1, with D possibly being TRBD1 (6 bases). V was cut by 4 bases and J by 6 bases, with 14 bases left in between. The CDR3 extends over 14 amino acids. Looked up from germline, CDR1 is MGHRA and CDR2 is YSYEKL.

This clonotype has more than one count but fewer than ten. V and J are TRBV10-3 and TRBJ1-6; D is perhaps TRBD1 (5 bases). Germline V gene lookup returns CDR1 ENHRY and CDR2 SYGVKD. The CDR3 contains 14 residues. Trimming pared 6 bases from V and 5 bases from J, leaving 11 bases between. The CDR3 protein is CAIRRDGDNSPLHF. CDR3 coding DNA: TGTGCCATCAGAAGGGACGGTGATAATTCACCCCTCCACTTT.

This clonotype has a handful of counts. The rearrangement joins TRBV7-3 to TRBJ1-6; D is unclear. Between the trimmed V and J ends, which lost 5 bases and 10 bases, there was a span of 18 bases. The CDR3 loop spans 15 amino acids. Germline CDR1 is SGHTA and CDR2 is FQGTGA. DNA for the CDR3: TGTGCCAGCAGCCTCCAACCCACGGGGAAATCACCCCTCCACTTT. Encoded protein: CASSLQPTGKSPLHF.

This chain's CDR3 is CSAEGVFDEQYF. In DNA form, the CDR3 reads TGCAGTGCCGAGGGGGTGTTCGACGAGCAGTACTTC. The J gene is TRBJ2-7, the V gene TRBV20-1; D perhaps matches TRBD1 (6 bases). Germline V gene data show CDR1 as DFQATT and CDR2 as SNEGSKA (reference sequence). This CDR3 has 12 residues. V was shortened by 6 bases and J by 5 bases, with 14 bases between the two germline ends.

This clonotype was detected only once. V is TRBV20-1 and J is TRBJ2-7; maybe TRBD2 (6 bases). This CDR3 is built from 16 residues. Germline V gives CDR1 DFQATT, CDR2 SNEGSKA (reference sequence). CDR3 DNA sequence: TGCAGCGTCACCTCCGGGAGTGGGAGTAGTTTCTACGAGCAGTACTTC. Translated: CSVTSGSGSSFYEQYF.

At least ten counts were recorded for this clonotype. The DNA of the CDR3 is TGTGCCAGCAGTTTTGACGGGCACCCCAATCAGCCCCAGCATTTT. Translation: CASSFDGHPNQPQHF. The genes are TRBV12-3 or TRBV12-4 and TRBJ1-5; D gene unclear. V was shortened by 3 bases and J by 3 bases, with 12 bases between the two germline ends. The CDR3 is 15 amino acids.

This chain links TRBV7-3 with TRBJ2-2, with 8 bases matching TRBD1. Germline V gives CDR1 SGHTA, CDR2 FQGTGA. Germline trimming cut 2 bases from V and 5 bases from J; bases unmatched to any gene: 7. The CDR3 has 16 amino acids. Written as DNA, the CDR3 is TGTGCCAGCAGCTTAGTTGGAACAGGGGGAACCGGGGAGCTGTTTTTT. Amino acid sequence: CASSLVGTGGTGELFF.

The rearrangement joins TRBV27 to TRBJ1-4; no firm D call. In germline, CDR1 is MNHEY, CDR2 SMNVEV (reference sequence). CDR3 size: 12 residues. Trimming pared 3 bases from V and 7 bases from J, leaving 6 bases between. CDR3 loop: CASSFLGEKLFF. CDR3 nucleotide sequence: TGTGCCAGCAGTTTTCTAGGTGAAAAACTGTTTTTT.